This T cell receptor beta chain is drawn from a study of blood T cell repertoires in COVID-19. Turning to the study itself: Samples taken during acute and convalescent COVID-19 were collected in the United States, Italy and Spain.

How the authors handled the data: Quantification of nucleated cells was approximated via reference gene primer amplification. Only in-frame clones appear in the TCRdb table, and some are missing; sequencing was by immunoSEQ multiplex PCR. The V and J calls and clone size were taken over from that table, and D and trimming were inferred from the DNA. This table holds more than 110,000 clones, 60% to 80% found once. The germline gives CDR1 KGHSH, CDR2 LQKENI. CDR3 length equals 12 residues. Trimming pared 3 bases from V and 3 bases from J, leaving 6 bases between. The recovered donors of Cohort 3 showed two negative PCRs, clearance, or symptom resolution.

Sample: PBMCs or T cells enriched from blood (not recorded which). The TCR comes from a woman between 45 and 60 years old who had recovered from COVID-19. J is TRBJ2-7 and V is TRBV18; possibly TRBD2 for D (5 bases). CDR3 sequence (DNA): TGTGCCAGCTCACCGACTAACTACGAGCAGTACTTC. Its protein is CASSPTNYEQYF.